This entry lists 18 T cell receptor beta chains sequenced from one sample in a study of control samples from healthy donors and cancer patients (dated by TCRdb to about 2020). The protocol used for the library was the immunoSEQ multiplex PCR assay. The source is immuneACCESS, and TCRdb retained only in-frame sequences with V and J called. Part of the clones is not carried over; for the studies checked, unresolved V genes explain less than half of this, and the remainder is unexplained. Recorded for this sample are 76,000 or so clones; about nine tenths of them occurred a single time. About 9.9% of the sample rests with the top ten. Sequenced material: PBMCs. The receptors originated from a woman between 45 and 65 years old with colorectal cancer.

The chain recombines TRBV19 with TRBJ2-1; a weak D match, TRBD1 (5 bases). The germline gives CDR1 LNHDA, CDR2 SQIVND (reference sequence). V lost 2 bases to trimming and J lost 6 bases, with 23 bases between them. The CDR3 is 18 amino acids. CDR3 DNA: TGTGCCAGTAGTATATTGGGCAGAGGAGATCCCACAGGCAATGAGCAGTTCTTC. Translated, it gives CASSILGRGDPTGNEQFF.

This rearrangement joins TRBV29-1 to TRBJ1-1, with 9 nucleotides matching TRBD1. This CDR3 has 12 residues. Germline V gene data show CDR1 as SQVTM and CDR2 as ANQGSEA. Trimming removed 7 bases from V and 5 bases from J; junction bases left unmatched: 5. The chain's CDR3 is CSAMTGGTEAFF. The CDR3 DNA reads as TGCAGCGCTATGACAGGGGGGACTGAAGCTTTCTTT.

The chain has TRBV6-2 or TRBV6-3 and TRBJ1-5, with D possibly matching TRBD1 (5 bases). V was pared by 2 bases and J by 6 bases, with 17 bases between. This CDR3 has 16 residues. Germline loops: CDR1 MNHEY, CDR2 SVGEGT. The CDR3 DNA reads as TGTGCCAGCAGTTACCGCAGGGCAGGGAGGATTCAGCCCCAGCATTTT. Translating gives CASSYRRAGRIQPQHF.

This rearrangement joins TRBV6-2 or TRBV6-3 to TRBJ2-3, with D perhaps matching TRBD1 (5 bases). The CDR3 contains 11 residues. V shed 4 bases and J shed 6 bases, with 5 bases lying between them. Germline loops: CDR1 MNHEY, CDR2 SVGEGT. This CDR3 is CASSSGDTQYF. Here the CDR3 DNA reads TGTGCCAGCAGTTCAGGGGATACGCAGTATTTT.

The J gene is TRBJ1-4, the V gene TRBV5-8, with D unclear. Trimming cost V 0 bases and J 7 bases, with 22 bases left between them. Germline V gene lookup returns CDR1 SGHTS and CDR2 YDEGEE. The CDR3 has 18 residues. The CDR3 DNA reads TGTGCCAGCAGCTTGGGTGTAGGCTCCAACCCGATAATTGAAAAACTGTTTTTT. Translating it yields CASSLGVGSNPIIEKLFF.

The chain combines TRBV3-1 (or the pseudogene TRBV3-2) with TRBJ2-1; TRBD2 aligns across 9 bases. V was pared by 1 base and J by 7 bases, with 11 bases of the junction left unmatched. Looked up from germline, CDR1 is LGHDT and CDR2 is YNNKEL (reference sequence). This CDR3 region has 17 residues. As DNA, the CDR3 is TGTGCCAGCAGCCAAGGCTTGTGGAGCGGGGGGCTTAATGAGCAGTTCTTC. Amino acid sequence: CASSQGLWSGGLNEQFF.

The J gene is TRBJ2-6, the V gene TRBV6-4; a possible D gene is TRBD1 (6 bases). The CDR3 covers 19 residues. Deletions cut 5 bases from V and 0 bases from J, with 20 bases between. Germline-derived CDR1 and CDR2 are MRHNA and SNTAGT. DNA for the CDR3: TGTGCCAGCAGTCCCTCCGTAGGACAGAAATACTCTGGGGCCAACGTCCTGACTTTC. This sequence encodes CASSPSVGQKYSGANVLTF.

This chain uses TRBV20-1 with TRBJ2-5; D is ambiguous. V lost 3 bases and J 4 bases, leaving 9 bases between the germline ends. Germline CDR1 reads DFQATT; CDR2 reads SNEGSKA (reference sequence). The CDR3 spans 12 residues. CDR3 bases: TGCAGTGCTAGTCAGGCTTTAGAGACCCAGTACTTC. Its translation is CSASQALETQYF.

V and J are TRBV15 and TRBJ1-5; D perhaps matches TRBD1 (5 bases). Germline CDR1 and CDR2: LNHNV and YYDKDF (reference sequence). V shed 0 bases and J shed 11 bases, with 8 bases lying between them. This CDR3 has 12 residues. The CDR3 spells CATSRDTQAQHF. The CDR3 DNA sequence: TGTGCCACCAGCAGAGATACACAGGCCCAGCATTTT.

This CDR3 reads CASSFGPMKGETQYF. The CDR3 DNA reads TGCGCCAGCAGCTTCGGTCCTATGAAAGGGGAGACCCAGTACTTC. The chain uses TRBV5-1 and TRBJ2-5; D is unclear. Looked up from germline, CDR1 is SGHRS and CDR2 is YFSETQ. Trimming removed 2 bases from V and 5 bases from J, with 16 bases in between. The CDR3 contains 15 residues.

This CDR3 reads CASSDRTGALLGPLHF. Here the CDR3 DNA reads TGTGCCAGCAGTGACCGGACAGGGGCCCTTTTGGGACCCCTCCACTTT. This rearrangement joins TRBV6-1 to TRBJ1-6; 9 bases align to TRBD1. The CDR3 is 16 residues long. Germline V gene sequence: CDR1 MNHNS, CDR2 SASEGT. The junction had 12 bases not matched to a gene; V was cut back by 3 bases and J by 12 bases.

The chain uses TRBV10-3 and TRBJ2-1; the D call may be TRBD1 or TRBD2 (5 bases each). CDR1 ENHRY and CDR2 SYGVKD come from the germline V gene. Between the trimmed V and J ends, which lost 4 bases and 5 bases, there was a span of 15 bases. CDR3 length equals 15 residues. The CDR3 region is CAISANLGPHNEQFF. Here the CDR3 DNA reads TGTGCCATCAGTGCGAACCTGGGACCGCACAATGAGCAGTTCTTC.

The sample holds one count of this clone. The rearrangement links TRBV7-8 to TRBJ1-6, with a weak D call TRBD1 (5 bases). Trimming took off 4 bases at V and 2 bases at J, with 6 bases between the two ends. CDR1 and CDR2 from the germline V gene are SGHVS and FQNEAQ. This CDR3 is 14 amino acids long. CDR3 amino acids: CASSSGTYNSPLHF. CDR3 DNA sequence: TGTGCCAGCAGCTCAGGGACCTATAATTCACCCCTCCACTTT. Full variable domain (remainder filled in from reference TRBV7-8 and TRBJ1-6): GAGVSQSPRYKVAKRGQDVALRCDPISGHVSLFWYQQALGQGPEFLTYFQNEAQLDKSGLPSDRFFAERPEGSVSTLKIQRTQQEDSAVYLCASSSGTYNSPLHFGNGTRLTVT.

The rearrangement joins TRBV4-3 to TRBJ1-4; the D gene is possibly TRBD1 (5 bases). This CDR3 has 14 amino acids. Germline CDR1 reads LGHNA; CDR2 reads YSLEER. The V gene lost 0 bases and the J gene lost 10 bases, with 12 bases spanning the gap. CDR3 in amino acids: CASSQEAGGGKLFF. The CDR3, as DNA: TGCGCCAGCAGCCAAGAAGCGGGGGGAGGAAAACTGTTTTTT.

In DNA, the CDR3 is TGTGCTAGTGGTTTGGGTAGATGGAATGGCTACACCTTC. Translated: CASGLGRWNGYTF. The chain is built from TRBV12-5 and TRBJ1-2; no firm D call. Germline V gene data show CDR1 as LGHNT and CDR2 as FRNRAP. V lost 1 base to trimming and J lost 6 bases, with 9 bases between them. The CDR3 has 13 residues.

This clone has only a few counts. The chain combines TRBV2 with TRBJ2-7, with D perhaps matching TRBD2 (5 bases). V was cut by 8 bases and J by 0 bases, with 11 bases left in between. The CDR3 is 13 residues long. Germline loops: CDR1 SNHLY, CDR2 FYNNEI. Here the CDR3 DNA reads TGTGCCAGCTCAGCGGCGAGCTCCTACGAGCAGTACGTC. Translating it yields CASSAASSYEQYV.

CDR3 DNA: TGCGCCAGCAGTGTGGGGGCTGGGAACACTGAAGCTTTCTTT. Translation: CASSVGAGNTEAFF. V is TRBV10-2 and J is TRBJ1-1; D is perhaps TRBD1 (6 bases). The V and J ends lost 4 bases and 1 base respectively, with 10 bases between them. The CDR3 covers 14 residues. Germline loops: CDR1 WSHSY, CDR2 SAAADI.

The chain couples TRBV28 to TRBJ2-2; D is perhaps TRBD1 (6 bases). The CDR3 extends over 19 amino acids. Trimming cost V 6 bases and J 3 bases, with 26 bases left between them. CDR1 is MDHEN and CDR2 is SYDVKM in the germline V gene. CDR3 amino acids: CASRNIDRGKVSDTGELFF. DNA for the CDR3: TGTGCCAGCAGAAATATCGATAGGGGGAAGGTATCGGACACCGGGGAGCTGTTTTTT.